In this sample, the clone carrying this TCR beta chain turned up many times. TCRdb independently ran MiXCR on the PCR reads; one entry per CDR3 protein. The sample includes around 480,000 distinct CDR3 sequences, around a fifth seen only once; the top ten take about 0.8%. Sorted inputs of 20,000 to 1,000,000 cells, with 10%, 30% or 50% RNA, yielded naive CD8 libraries. Naive CD8 T cells underwent sorting with the CD8+CD4-CCR7+CD45RA+ definition. CDR1 and CDR2 (germline): SGHAT, FQNNGV. V lost 6 bases and J 8 bases, leaving 16 bases between the germline ends. This CDR3 has 13 amino acids. The sample originates from a study of molecular identifiers for immune sequencing clone quantification.

Source material: naive CD8+ T cells from blood, with Jurkat cell RNA spiked in. Subset denoted: FACS-sorted CD8+CD4-CCR7+CD45RA+ naive T cells. The V and J genes are TRBV11-2 and TRBJ2-5, with D perhaps being TRBD1 or TRBD2 (5 bases each). The receptor's source is a human donor in good health. Some libraries in this study had Jurkat cell RNA spiked in. CDR3 sequence (DNA): TGTGCCAGCAGACACCGGGACGATATCACCCAGTACTTC. Translating it yields CASRHRDDITQYF. The entire variable domain, with the rest obtained from reference TRBV11-2 and TRBJ2-5, is as follows: EAGVAQSPRYKIIEKRQSVAFWCNPISGHATLYWYQQILGQGPKLLIQFQNNGVVDDSQLPKDRFSAERLKGVDSTLKIQPAKLEDSAVYLCASRHRDDITQYFGPGTRLLVL.